Listed here are 10 T cell receptor beta chains from one sample, sequenced in a study of beta chain features in type 1 diabetes. Investigators reverse transcribed all isolated RNA, so they sequenced expressed TCRB transcripts. Produced via immunoSEQ multiplex PCR; TCRdb's table is partial and in-frame only. The sample yields under 250,000 clones, around 26% seen once. Sequenced sample: central memory CD4+ T cells from blood. These receptors were collected from a man aged 30-40 years in good health.

The J gene is TRBJ2-7, the V gene TRBV30; no clear D. Germline CDR1 GTSNPN, CDR2 SVGIG (reference sequence). With 2 bases removed from V and 5 bases from J, the gap between germline ends came to 7 bases. The CDR3 spans 11 residues. The CDR3 nucleotides read TGTGCCTGGAGTCATTGGAACGAGCAGTACTTC. Translation gives CAWSHWNEQYF. The whole variable domain, filled in from reference TRBV30 and TRBJ2-7, reads SQTIHQWPATLVQPVGSPLSLECTVEGTSNPNLYWYRQAAGRGLQLLFYSVGIGQISSEVPQNLSASRPQDRQFILSSKKLLLSDSGFYLCAWSHWNEQYFGPGTRLTVT.

This clone was recorded a few times. The V gene is TRBV2, the J gene TRBJ1-1, with 7 bases that match TRBD1. CDR1 is SNHLY and CDR2 is FYNNEI in the germline V gene. The CDR3 is 14 residues long. V was clipped by 6 bases and J by 0 bases; unmatched bases: 4. The CDR3 nucleotides are TGTGCCAGCAGGGGAGGGACAGTGAACACTGAAGCTTTCTTT. Amino acid sequence: CASRGGTVNTEAFF.

The chain combines TRBV29-1 with TRBJ2-3, with D possibly being TRBD2 (6 bases). Germline CDR1 is SQVTM and CDR2 is ANQGSEA. V lost 4 bases and J lost 1, with 15 bases in between. CDR3 length: 15 amino acids. The CDR3 region is CSVGGVIYGTDTQYF. The CDR3 bases are TGCAGCGTTGGGGGGGTTATCTATGGCACAGATACGCAGTATTTT.

This clone was picked up many times. This chain connects TRBV9 to TRBJ2-3, with D possibly matching TRBD2 (5 bases). V was pared by 0 bases and J by 5 bases, with 10 bases between. Per the germline V gene, CDR1 is SGDLS and CDR2 is YYNGEE. This CDR3 spans 14 amino acids. CDR3 nucleotide sequence: TGTGCCAGCAGCGTAGCCAGTCGGGAAGATACGCAGTATTTT. Its translation: CASSVASREDTQYF.

Turning to this clone: Other DNA sequences of this sample code for an identical CDR3. The chain carries TRBV29-1 and TRBJ2-5, with D tentatively TRBD2 (5 bases). There are 14 residues in the CDR3. Germline V lookup: CDR1 SQVTM, CDR2 ANQGSEA. Deletions cut 6 bases from V and 5 bases from J, with 19 bases between. This chain's CDR3 is CSVPDVRGRETQYF. In nucleotides, the CDR3 is TGCAGCGTCCCTGACGTACGGGGTCGGGAGACCCAGTACTTC.

This sequence joins TRBV29-1 and TRBJ2-3; D possibly corresponds to TRBD2 (5 bases). Germline CDR1 reads SQVTM; CDR2 reads ANQGSEA. The CDR3 consists of 14 residues. V lost 6 bases, J lost 3 bases, and 16 bases lay in between. As DNA, the CDR3 is TGCAGCGTGGCCCCGGACTCATTTACAGATACGCAGTATTTT. This codes for CSVAPDSFTDTQYF.

This clone has more than one count but fewer than ten. The chain recombines TRBV5-1 with TRBJ2-1; D gene uncertain. CDR1 is SGHRS, CDR2 YFSETQ, per germline. V was cut by 2 bases and J by 12 bases, with 15 bases left in between. The CDR3 is made up of 13 amino acids. The CDR3 sequence: CASSLDSPLGQFF. The CDR3 DNA sequence: TGCGCCAGCAGCTTAGATTCTCCCTTGGGGCAGTTCTTC.

V usage is TRBV5-6 and J usage is TRBJ2-7, with 7 nucleotides matching TRBD2. The CDR3 totals 17 residues. V shed 0 bases, J shed 2 bases, and the junction held 11 bases outside the gene matches. CDR1 is SGHDT and CDR2 is YYEEEE in the germline V gene. This CDR3 reads CASSLGMGSGNTYEQYF. CDR3 DNA: TGTGCCAGCAGCTTGGGGATGGGCAGCGGGAATACCTACGAGCAGTACTTC.

In this sample, this clone turned up many times. The chain has TRBV11-2 and TRBJ2-3; D may match TRBD1 or TRBD2 (6 bases each). Germline lookup yields CDR1 SGHAT and CDR2 FQNNGV. Trimming took 6 bases from V and 7 from J, leaving 20 bases between them. The CDR3 extends over 15 amino acids. DNA for the CDR3: TGTGCCAGCAGGCTAAGGGGGGACCCCCTAAATACGCAGTATTTT. Encoded protein: CASRLRGDPLNTQYF.

This clone appeared a few times. This chain links TRBV29-1 with TRBJ2-5, with unresolved D. The last part of the DNA fits TRBJ2-7 better; the J call may be wrong. The length of the CDR3 is 12 residues. CDR1 and CDR2 from the germline V gene are SQVTM and ANQGSEA. The CDR3 DNA is TGCAGCGTTGAACAGTCCTCCTACGAGCAGTACTTC. This translates into CSVEQSSYEQYF.